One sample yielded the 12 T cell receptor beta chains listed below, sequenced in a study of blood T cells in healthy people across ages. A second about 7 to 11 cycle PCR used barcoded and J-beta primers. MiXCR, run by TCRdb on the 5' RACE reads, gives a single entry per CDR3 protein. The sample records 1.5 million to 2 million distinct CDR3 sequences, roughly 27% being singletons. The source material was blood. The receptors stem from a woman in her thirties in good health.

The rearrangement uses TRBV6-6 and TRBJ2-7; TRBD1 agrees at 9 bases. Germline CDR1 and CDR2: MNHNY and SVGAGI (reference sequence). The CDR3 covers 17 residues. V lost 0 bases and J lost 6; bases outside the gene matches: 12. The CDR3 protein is CASSYSGRRTGESEQYF. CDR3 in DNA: TGTGCCAGCAGTTACTCGGGCCGGAGGACAGGGGAGAGCGAGCAGTACTTC.

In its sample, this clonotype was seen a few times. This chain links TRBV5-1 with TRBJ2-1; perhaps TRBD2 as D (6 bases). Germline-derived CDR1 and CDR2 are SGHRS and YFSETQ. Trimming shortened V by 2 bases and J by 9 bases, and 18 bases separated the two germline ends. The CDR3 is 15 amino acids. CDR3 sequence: CASSFELAMVGEQFF. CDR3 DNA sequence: TGCGCCAGCAGCTTTGAACTAGCAATGGTGGGTGAGCAGTTCTTC.

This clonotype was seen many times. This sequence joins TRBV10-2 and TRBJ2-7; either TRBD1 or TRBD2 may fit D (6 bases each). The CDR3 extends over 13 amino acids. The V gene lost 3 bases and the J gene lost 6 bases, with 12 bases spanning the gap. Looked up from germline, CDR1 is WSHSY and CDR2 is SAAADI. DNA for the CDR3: TGCGCCAGCAGTGATATTGGGGGGCTCGAGCAGTACTTC. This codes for CASSDIGGLEQYF.

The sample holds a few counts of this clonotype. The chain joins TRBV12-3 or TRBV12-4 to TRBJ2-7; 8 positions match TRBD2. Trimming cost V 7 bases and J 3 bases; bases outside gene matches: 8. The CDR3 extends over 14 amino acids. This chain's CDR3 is CASTRAGEGYEQYF. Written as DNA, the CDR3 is TGTGCCAGCACCAGAGCGGGAGAGGGCTACGAGCAGTACTTC.

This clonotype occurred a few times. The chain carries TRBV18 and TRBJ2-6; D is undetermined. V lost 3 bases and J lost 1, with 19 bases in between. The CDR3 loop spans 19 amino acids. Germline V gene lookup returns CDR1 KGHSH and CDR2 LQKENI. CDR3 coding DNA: TGTGCCAGCTCACCCTCAGAACTCAGAGGATCGTCTGGGGCCAACGTCCTGACTTTC. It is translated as CASSPSELRGSSGANVLTF.

The chain's CDR3 is CSVSPGANQPQHF. CDR3 coding DNA: TGCAGCGTGAGCCCGGGGGCGAATCAGCCCCAGCATTTT. This sequence joins TRBV29-1 and TRBJ1-5; possible D gene TRBD1, 6 bases. The ends were cut back, 6 bases at V and 4 bases at J, with 13 bases in the middle. The CDR3 is 13 residues long. Germline V lookup: CDR1 SQVTM, CDR2 ANQGSEA.

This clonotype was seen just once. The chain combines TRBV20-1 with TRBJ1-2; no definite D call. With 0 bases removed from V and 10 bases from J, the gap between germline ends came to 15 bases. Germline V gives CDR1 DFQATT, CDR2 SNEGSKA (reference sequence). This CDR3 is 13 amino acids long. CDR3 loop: CSARDLRGGDYTF. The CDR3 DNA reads TGCAGTGCTAGAGATTTAAGAGGCGGAGACTACACCTTC.

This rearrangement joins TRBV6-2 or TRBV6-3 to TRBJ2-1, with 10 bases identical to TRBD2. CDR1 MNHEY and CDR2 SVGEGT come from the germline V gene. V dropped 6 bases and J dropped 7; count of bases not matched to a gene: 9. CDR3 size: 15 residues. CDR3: CASSNPSGGLNEQFF. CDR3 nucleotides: TGTGCCAGCAGCAATCCTAGCGGGGGTTTGAATGAGCAGTTCTTC.

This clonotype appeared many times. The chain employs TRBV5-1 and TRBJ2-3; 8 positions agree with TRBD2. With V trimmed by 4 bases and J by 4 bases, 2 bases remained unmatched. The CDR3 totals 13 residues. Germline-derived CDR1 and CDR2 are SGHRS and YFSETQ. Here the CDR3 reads CASSTGGADTQYF. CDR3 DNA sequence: TGCGCCAGCAGCACCGGGGGGGCAGATACGCAGTATTTT.

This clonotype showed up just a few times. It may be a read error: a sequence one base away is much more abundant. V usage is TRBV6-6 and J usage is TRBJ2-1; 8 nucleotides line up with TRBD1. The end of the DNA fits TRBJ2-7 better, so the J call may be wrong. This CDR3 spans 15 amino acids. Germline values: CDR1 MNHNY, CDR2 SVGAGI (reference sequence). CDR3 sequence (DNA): TGTGCCAGCAGACCCGGGACAGGCGGGTACAATGAGCAGTACTTC. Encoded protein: CASRPGTGGYNEQYF.

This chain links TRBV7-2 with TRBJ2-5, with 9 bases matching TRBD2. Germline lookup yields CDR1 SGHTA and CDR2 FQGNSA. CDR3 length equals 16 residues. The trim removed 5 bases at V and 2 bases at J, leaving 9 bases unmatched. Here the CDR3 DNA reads TGTGCCAGCAGCCCGGGACTAGCTCTCGGACAAGAGACCCAGTACTTC. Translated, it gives CASSPGLALGQETQYF.

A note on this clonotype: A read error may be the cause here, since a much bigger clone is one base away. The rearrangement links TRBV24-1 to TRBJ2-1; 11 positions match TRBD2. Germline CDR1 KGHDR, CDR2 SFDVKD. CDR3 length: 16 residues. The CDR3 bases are TGTGCCACCGGGGACACTAGCGGGGGTTCATACAATGAGCTGTTCTTC. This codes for CATGDTSGGSYNELFF.